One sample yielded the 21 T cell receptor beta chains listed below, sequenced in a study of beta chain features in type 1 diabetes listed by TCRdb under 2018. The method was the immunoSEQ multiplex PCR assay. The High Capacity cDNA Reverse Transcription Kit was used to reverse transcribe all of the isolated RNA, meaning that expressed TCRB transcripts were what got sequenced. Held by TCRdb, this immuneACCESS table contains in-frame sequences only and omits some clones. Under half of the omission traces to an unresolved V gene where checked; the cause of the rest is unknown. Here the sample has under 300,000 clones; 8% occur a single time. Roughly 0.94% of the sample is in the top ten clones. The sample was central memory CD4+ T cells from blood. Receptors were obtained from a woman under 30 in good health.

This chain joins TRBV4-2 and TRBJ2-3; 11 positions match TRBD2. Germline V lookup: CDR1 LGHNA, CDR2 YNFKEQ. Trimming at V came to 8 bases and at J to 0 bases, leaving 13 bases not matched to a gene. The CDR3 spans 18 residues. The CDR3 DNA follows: TGTGCCAGCGGCAAACCCTGGACTAGCGGGCCTAGCACAGATACGCAGTATTTT. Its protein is CASGKPWTSGPSTDTQYF.

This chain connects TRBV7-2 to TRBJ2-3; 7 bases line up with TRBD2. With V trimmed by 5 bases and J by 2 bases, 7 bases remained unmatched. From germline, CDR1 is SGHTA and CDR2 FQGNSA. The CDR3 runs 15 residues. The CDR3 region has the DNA TGTGCCAGCAGCCACGGGGAGGGCAACACAGATACGCAGTATTTT. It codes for CASSHGEGNTDTQYF.

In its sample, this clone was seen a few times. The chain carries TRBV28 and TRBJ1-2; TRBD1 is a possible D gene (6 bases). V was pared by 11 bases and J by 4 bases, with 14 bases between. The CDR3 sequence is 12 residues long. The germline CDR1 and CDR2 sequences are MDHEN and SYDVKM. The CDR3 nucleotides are TGTGCCGCCGGCAGACAGGTCTATGGCTACACCTTC. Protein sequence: CAAGRQVYGYTF.

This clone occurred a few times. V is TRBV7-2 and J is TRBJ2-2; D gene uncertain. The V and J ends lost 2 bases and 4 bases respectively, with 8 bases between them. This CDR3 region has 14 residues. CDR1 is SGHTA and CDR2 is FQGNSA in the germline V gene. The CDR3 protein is CASSLRAATGELFF. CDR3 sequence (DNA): TGTGCCAGCAGCTTAAGGGCAGCCACCGGGGAGCTGTTTTTT.

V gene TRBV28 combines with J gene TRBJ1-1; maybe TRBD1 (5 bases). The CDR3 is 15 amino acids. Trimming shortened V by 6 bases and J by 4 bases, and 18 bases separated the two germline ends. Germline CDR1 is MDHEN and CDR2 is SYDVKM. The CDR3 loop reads CASRHQGVRSTEAFF. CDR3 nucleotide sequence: TGTGCCAGCAGGCACCAGGGTGTAAGGAGCACTGAAGCTTTCTTT.

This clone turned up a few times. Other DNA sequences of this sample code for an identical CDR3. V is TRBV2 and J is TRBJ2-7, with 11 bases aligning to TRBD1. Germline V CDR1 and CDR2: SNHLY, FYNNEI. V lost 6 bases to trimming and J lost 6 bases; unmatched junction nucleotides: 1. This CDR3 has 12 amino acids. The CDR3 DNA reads TGTGCCAGCAGGGACAGGGGGCCCGAGCAGTACGTC. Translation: CASRDRGPEQYV.

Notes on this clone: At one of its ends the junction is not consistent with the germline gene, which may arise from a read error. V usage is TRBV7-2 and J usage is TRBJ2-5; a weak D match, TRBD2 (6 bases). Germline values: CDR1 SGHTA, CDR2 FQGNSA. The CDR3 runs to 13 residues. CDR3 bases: TGTGCCAGCAGCGTAGCGGACCAAGAGACCCAGTACTTC. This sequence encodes CASSVADQETQYF. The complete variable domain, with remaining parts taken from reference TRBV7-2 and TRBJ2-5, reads GAGVSQSPSNKVTEKGKDVELRCDPISGHTALYWYRQSLGQGLEFLIYFQGNSAPDKSGLPSDRFSAERTGGSVSTLTIQRTQQEDSAVYLCASSVADQETQYFGPGTRLLVL.

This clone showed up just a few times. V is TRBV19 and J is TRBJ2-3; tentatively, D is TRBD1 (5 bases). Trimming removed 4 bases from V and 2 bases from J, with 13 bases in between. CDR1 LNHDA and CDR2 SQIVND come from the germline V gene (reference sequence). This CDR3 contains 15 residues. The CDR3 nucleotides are TGTGCCAGTAGTAAGATGGACAAGATCACAGATACGCAGTATTTT. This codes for CASSKMDKITDTQYF.

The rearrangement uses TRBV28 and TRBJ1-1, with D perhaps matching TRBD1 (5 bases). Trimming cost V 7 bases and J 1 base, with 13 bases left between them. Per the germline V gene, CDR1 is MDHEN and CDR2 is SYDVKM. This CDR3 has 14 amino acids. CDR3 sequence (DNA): TGTGCCAGCACAGGGTCATTCGAGAACACTGAAGCTTTCTTT. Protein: CASTGSFENTEAFF.

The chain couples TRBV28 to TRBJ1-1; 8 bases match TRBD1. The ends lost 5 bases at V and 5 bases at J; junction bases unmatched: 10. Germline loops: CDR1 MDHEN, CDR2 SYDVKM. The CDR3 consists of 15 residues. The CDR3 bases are TGTGCCAGCAGTCCCCTAGGACAGGGTGAGACTGAAGCTTTCTTT. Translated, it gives CASSPLGQGETEAFF.

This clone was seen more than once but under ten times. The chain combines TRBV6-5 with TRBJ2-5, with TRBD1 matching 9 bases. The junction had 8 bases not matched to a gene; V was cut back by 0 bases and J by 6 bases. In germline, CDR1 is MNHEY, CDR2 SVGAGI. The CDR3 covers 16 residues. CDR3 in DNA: TGTGCCAGCAGTTACTCGGGACAGGGTAGTCGAAAGACCCAGTACTTC. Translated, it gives CASSYSGQGSRKTQYF.

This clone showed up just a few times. The chain's CDR3 is CASSPRDGWGEAFF. The CDR3 DNA reads as TGTGCCAGCAGCCCTCGGGACGGCTGGGGTGAAGCTTTCTTT. The J gene is TRBJ1-1, the V gene TRBV7-2; D perhaps matches TRBD1 (5 bases). The CDR3 runs 14 residues. Germline V gene data show CDR1 as SGHTA and CDR2 as FQGNSA. The V and J ends lost 5 bases and 7 bases respectively, with 17 bases between them.

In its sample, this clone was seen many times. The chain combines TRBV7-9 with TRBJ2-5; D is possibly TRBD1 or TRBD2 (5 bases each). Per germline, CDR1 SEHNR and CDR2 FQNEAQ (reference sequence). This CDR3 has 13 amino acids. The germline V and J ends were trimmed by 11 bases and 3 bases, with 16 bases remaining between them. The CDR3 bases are TGTGCCGGATCGGGACGGTCCAAAGAGACCCAGTACTTC. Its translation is CAGSGRSKETQYF.

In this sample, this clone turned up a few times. The CDR3 bases are TGTGCCAGCAGCTTAGGAGGATCGGGGATTTCCTCGCCCCAGCATTTT. It codes for CASSLGGSGISSPQHF. The chain combines TRBV7-6 with TRBJ1-5; unclear D gene. V was pared by 1 base and J by 9 bases, with 19 bases between. The germline V gene encodes CDR1 SGHVS and CDR2 FNYEAQ. The CDR3 is made up of 16 amino acids.

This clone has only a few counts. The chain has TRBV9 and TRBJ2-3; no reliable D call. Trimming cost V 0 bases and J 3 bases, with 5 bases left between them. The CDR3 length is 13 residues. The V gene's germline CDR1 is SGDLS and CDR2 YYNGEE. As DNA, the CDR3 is TGTGCCAGCAGCGTAGCTTTTACAGATACGCAGTATTTT. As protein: CASSVAFTDTQYF.

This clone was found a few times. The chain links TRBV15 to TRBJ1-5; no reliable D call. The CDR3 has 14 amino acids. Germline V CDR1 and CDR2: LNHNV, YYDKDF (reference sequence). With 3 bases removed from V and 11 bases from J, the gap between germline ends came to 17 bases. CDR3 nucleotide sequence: TGTGCCACCAGCAGGCAAAGATCGGGGTTGGCCCAGCATTTT. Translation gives CATSRQRSGLAQHF.

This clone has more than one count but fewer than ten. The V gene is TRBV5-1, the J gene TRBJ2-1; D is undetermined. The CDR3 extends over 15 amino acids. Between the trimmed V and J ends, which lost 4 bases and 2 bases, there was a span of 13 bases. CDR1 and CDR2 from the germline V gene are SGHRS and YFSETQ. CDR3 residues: CASSPAGLTYNEQFF. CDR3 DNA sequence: TGCGCCAGCAGCCCGGCTGGGTTAACCTACAATGAGCAGTTCTTC.

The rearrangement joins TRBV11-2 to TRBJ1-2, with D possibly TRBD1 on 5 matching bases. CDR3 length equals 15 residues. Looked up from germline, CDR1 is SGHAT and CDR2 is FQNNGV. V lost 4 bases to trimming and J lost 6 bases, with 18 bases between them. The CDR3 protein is CASSYLSTGTDGYTF. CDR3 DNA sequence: TGTGCCAGCAGCTACCTTTCAACCGGGACGGATGGCTACACCTTC.

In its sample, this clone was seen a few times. Written as DNA, the CDR3 is TGTGCCAGCAGCTTGGACTTGAGCACAGATACGCAGTATTTT. Translation: CASSLDLSTDTQYF. V usage is TRBV7-2 and J usage is TRBJ2-3; maybe TRBD2 (5 bases). The V gene's germline CDR1 is SGHTA and CDR2 FQGNSA. There are 14 residues in the CDR3. Trimming cost V 3 bases and J 0 bases, with 7 bases left between them.

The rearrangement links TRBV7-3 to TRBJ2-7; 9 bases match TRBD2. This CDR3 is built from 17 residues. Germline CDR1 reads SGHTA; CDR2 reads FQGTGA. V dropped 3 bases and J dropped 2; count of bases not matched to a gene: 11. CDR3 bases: TGTGCCAGCAGCTTCGGAGGTAGCGGGGGACGCGCCTACGAGCAGTACTTC. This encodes CASSFGGSGGRAYEQYF.

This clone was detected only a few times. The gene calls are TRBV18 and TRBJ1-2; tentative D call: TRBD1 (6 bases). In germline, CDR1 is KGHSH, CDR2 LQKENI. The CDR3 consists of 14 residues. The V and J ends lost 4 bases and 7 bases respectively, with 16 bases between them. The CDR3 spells CASSRLRDIFGYTF. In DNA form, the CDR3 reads TGTGCCAGCTCACGACTCCGGGACATCTTTGGCTACACCTTC.